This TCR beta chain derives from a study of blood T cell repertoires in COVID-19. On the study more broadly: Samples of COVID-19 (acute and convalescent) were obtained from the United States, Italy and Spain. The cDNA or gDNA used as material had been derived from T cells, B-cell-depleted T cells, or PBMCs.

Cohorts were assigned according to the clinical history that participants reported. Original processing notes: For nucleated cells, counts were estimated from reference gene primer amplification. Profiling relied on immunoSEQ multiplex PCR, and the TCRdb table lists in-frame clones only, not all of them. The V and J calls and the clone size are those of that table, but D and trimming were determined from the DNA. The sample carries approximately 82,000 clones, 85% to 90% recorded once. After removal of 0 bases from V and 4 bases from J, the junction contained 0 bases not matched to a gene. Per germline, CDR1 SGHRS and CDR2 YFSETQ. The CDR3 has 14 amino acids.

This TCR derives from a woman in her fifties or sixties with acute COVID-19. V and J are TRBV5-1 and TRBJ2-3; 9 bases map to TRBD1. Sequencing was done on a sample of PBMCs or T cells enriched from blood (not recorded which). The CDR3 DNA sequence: TGCGCCAGCAGCTTGGGGACAGGGGCAGATACGCAGTATTTT. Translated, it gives CASSLGTGADTQYF.